A selection of T cell receptor beta chains follows, all from one sample in a study of blood T cell repertoires in COVID-19. This table comes from immunoSEQ multiplex PCR, and its TCRdb copy is limited to in-frame clones, with some not included. Of some 100,000 clones listed, about 86% are singletons. Sequences were obtained from PBMCs or T cells enriched from blood (not recorded which). These receptors were obtained from a woman aged 45 to 65 who had recovered from COVID-19. Both conserved end residues are part of each CDR3. The order of the fields is clone size, J gene, D gene, V gene, CDR3 protein, CDR3 DNA. The D gene is left open where the match is weak. Expanded clones get a size class; other rows say once, few or many, or leave the size out.

abundance: .; j_gene: TRBJ2-7; d_gene: .; v_gene: TRBV5-1; CDR3aa: CASSWDTTYEQYF; CDR3nt: TGCGCCAGCAGCTGGGACACCACCTACGAGCAGTACTTC
abundance: .; j_gene: TRBJ2-7; d_gene: .; v_gene: TRBV30; CDR3aa: CACLREWYEQYF; CDR3nt: TGTGCCTGCTTGAGGGAATGGTACGAGCAGTACTTC
abundance: few; j_gene: TRBJ2-7; d_gene: TRBD2; v_gene: TRBV6-2/TRBV6-3; CDR3aa: CASSYDSGSYEQYF; CDR3nt: TGTGCCAGCAGTTACGATAGCGGGAGCTACGAGCAGTACTTC
abundance: .; j_gene: TRBJ2-3; d_gene: TRBD2; v_gene: TRBV5-1; CDR3aa: CASSPNPAGDGENTQYF; CDR3nt: TGCGCCAGCAGTCCAAACCCAGCGGGGGACGGAGAGAATACGCAGTATTTT
abundance: .; j_gene: TRBJ2-7; d_gene: TRBD2; v_gene: TRBV9; CDR3aa: CASSAAGVSAPEQYF; CDR3nt: TGTGCCAGCAGCGCAGCGGGAGTGTCCGCCCCCGAGCAGTACTTC
abundance: .; j_gene: TRBJ2-3; d_gene: .; v_gene: TRBV9; CDR3aa: CASSVVALQDTQYF; CDR3nt: TGTGCCAGCAGCGTAGTGGCTTTACAAGATACGCAGTATTTT
abundance: .; j_gene: TRBJ1-5; d_gene: .; v_gene: TRBV7-8; CDR3aa: CASSPRPGDYSNQPQHF; CDR3nt: TGTGCCAGCAGCCCAAGGCCAGGGGACTATAGCAATCAGCCCCAGCATTTT
abundance: .; j_gene: TRBJ1-6; d_gene: .; v_gene: TRBV7-9; CDR3aa: CASSADSYNSPLHF; CDR3nt: TGTGCCAGCAGCGCGGACAGTTATAATTCACCCCTCCACTTT
abundance: .; j_gene: TRBJ1-5; d_gene: TRBD1; v_gene: TRBV27; CDR3aa: CASSFSGTGGNQPQHF; CDR3nt: TGTGCCAGCAGTTTCTCCGGGACAGGGGGCAATCAGCCCCAGCATTTT
abundance: few; j_gene: TRBJ2-3; d_gene: TRBD2; v_gene: TRBV28; CDR3aa: CASSLDLAGGTDTQYF; CDR3nt: TGTGCCAGCAGTTTAGACCTAGCGGGAGGGACAGATACGCAGTATTTT
abundance: .; j_gene: TRBJ1-4; d_gene: .; v_gene: TRBV11-2; CDR3aa: CASSLGTGFNEKLFF; CDR3nt: TGTGCCAGCAGCTTAGGTACCGGGTTTAATGAAAAACTGTTTTTT